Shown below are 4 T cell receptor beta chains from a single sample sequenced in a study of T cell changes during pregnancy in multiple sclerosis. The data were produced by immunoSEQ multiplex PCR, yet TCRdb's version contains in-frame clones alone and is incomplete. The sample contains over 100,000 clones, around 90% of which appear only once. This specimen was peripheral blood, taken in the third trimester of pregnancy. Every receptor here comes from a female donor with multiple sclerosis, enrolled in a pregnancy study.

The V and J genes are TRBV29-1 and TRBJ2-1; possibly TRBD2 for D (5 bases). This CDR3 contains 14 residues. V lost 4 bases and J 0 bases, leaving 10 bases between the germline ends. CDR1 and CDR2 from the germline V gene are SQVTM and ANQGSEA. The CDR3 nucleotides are TGCAGCGTTGTGCTAGGGAGCTCCTACAATGAGCAGTTCTTC. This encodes CSVVLGSSYNEQFF.

CDR3 region: CASSLQGAGNTIYF. CDR3 nucleotides: TGCGCCAGCAGCTTGCAGGGGGCGGGAAACACCATATATTTT. The chain employs TRBV5-1 and TRBJ1-3; 8 bases are a match to TRBD1. Germline-derived CDR1 and CDR2 are SGHRS and YFSETQ. V was pared by 1 base and J by 4 bases, with 1 base of the junction left unmatched. This CDR3 contains 14 residues. Full variable domain (outside the CDR3, taken from reference TRBV5-1 and TRBJ1-3): KAGVTQTPRYLIKTRGQQVTLSCSPISGHRSVSWYQQTPGQGLQFLFEYFSETQRNKGNFPGRFSGRQFSNSRSEMNVSTLELGDSALYLCASSLQGAGNTIYFGEGSWLTVV.

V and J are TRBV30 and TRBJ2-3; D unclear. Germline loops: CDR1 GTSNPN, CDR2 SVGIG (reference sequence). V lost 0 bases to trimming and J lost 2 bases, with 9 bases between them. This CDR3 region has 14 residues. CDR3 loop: CAWSVLRNTDTQYF. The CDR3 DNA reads TGTGCCTGGAGTGTACTTCGCAACACAGATACGCAGTATTTT.

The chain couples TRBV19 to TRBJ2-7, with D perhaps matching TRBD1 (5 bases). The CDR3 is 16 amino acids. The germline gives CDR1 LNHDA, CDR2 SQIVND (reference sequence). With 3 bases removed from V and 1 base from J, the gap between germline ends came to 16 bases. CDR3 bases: TGTGCCAGTAGTATGAGGCCAGGGCAAAAATCCTACGAGCAGTACTTC. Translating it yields CASSMRPGQKSYEQYF.